One and the same sample provided the 14 T cell receptor beta chains below, sequenced in a study of cytomegalovirus exposure and HLA in healthy donors. Primers for the PCR totalled 60 Vbeta and 13 Jbeta. Generated by immunoSEQ multiplex PCR, the TCRdb table keeps only in-frame clones and is missing some. Its table lists roughly 73,000 clones. Source material: PBMCs. The receptors were sampled from a female donor in good health and CMV-seropositive.

This chain joins TRBV19 and TRBJ1-3; the D is unclear. The germline V gene has CDR1 LNHDA and CDR2 SQIVND (reference sequence). V lost 3 bases and J lost 0, with 15 bases in between. The CDR3 contains 17 residues. CDR3 amino acids: CASSIGPTVNSGNTIYF. CDR3 nucleotides: TGTGCCAGTAGTATTGGCCCAACAGTCAACTCTGGAAACACCATATATTTT.

A remark on this clone: This specimen includes other DNA sequences encoding the same CDR3. The V call is TRBV27, the J call TRBJ2-7; no firm D call. Per the germline V gene, CDR1 is MNHEY and CDR2 is SMNVEV (reference sequence). The V and J ends lost 4 bases and 4 bases respectively, with 8 bases between them. CDR3 length: 12 residues. The CDR3: CASSSTGYEQYF. Here the CDR3 DNA reads TGTGCCAGCAGTTCGACCGGGTACGAGCAGTACTTC.

This sequence joins TRBV4-1 and TRBJ1-4, with 8 bases identical to TRBD1. CDR3 length: 15 amino acids. Looked up from germline, CDR1 is MGHRA and CDR2 is YSYEKL. With 1 base clipped from V and 6 bases from J, the junction kept 4 bases outside the gene matches. The CDR3 nucleotides are TGCGCCAGCAGCCAAGGGACAGGGATCGATGAAAAACTGTTTTTT. As protein: CASSQGTGIDEKLFF.

This rearrangement joins TRBV7-9 to TRBJ1-2; 10 bases match TRBD1. Germline V gene lookup returns CDR1 SEHNR and CDR2 FQNEAQ (reference sequence). The CDR3 is made up of 18 amino acids. Trimming took 4 bases from V and 2 from J; bases not matched to a gene: 13. CDR3 DNA: TGTGCCAGCAGCTCACCTCCCGGGACAGGGGTCAGCAACTATGGCTACACCTTC. It translates to CASSSPPGTGVSNYGYTF.

This chain joins TRBV6-1 and TRBJ2-2; D is uncertain. CDR1 MNHNS and CDR2 SASEGT come from the germline V gene. V lost 8 bases to trimming and J lost 1 base, with 2 bases between them. The CDR3 extends over 11 amino acids. CDR3 DNA: TGTGCCAGCCGGAACACCGGGGAGCTGTTTTTT. Protein: CASRNTGELFF.

The chain joins TRBV5-4 to TRBJ2-7; 8 bases are a match to TRBD1. The CDR3 covers 14 residues. Unmatched junction bases numbered 8, after V lost 4 bases and J lost 5 bases. Germline assignment: CDR1 SGHNT and CDR2 YYREEE (reference sequence). DNA for the CDR3: TGTGCCAGCAGCGGCGCAGGGGGCTTGGACGAGCAGTACTTC. Its translation: CASSGAGGLDEQYF.

This rearrangement joins TRBV5-1 to TRBJ1-4, with a possible D match to TRBD1 (6 bases). The V end was cut by 0 bases, the J end by 3 bases, with 15 bases between. Germline CDR1 SGHRS, CDR2 YFSETQ. This CDR3 region has 17 residues. The CDR3 here is CASSLGRGQLPNEKLFF. Here the CDR3 DNA reads TGCGCCAGCAGCTTGGGCAGGGGCCAGCTCCCTAATGAAAAACTGTTTTTT.

This sequence joins TRBV2 and TRBJ1-6; D may be TRBD1 (5 bases). V was trimmed by 2 bases and J by 7 bases, leaving 12 bases between them. CDR3 length: 15 residues. Germline lookup yields CDR1 SNHLY and CDR2 FYNNEI. The CDR3 region has the DNA TGTGCCAGCAGTGAAATGTCAGGGCCAAATTCACCCCTCCACTTT. It codes for CASSEMSGPNSPLHF.

V gene TRBV5-6 combines with J gene TRBJ2-7; 8 bases map to TRBD2. The ends lost 3 bases at V and 2 bases at J; junction bases unmatched: 7. Germline values: CDR1 SGHDT, CDR2 YYEEEE. The CDR3 is 15 amino acids. CDR3 sequence (DNA): TGTGCCAGCAGCTCGGGAGGGGCAGGGACCTACGAGCAGTACTTC. This encodes CASSSGGAGTYEQYF.

V gene TRBV4-3 combines with J gene TRBJ2-7; possible D gene TRBD1, 6 bases. CDR3 length: 16 amino acids. Germline V gene data show CDR1 as LGHNA and CDR2 as YSLEER. V shed 0 bases and J shed 1 base, with 13 bases lying between them. This CDR3 is CASSQDAVQGSYEQYF. The CDR3 DNA sequence: TGCGCCAGCAGCCAAGACGCCGTACAGGGATCCTACGAGCAGTACTTC.

The chain is built from TRBV30 and TRBJ2-5, with 8 bases aligning to TRBD1. The V gene end was trimmed by 1 base and the J gene end by 5 bases; junction bases not matched to a gene: 6. Germline V gene sequence: CDR1 GTSNPN, CDR2 SVGIG (reference sequence). The CDR3 extends over 14 amino acids. CDR3: CAWSGWTGIETQYF. CDR3 sequence (DNA): TGTGCCTGGAGTGGTTGGACAGGGATCGAGACCCAGTACTTC.

The J gene is TRBJ2-5, the V gene TRBV30; 8 bases are shared with TRBD1. Looked up from germline, CDR1 is GTSNPN and CDR2 is SVGIG (reference sequence). With 2 bases clipped from V and 4 bases from J, the junction kept 3 bases outside the gene matches. The CDR3 spans 13 residues. CDR3 sequence: CAWSRQGTETQYF. CDR3 nucleotides: TGTGCCTGGAGTCGACAGGGGACAGAGACCCAGTACTTC.

V is TRBV11-2 and J is TRBJ2-7; 10 nucleotides line up with TRBD1. Germline CDR1 reads SGHAT; CDR2 reads FQNNGV. V dropped 5 bases and J dropped 4; count of bases not matched to a gene: 11. The CDR3 spans 16 residues. CDR3 nucleotide sequence: TGTGCCAGCAGCCCGCTGGATAGACAGGGGGCTTACGAGCAGTACTTC. This sequence encodes CASSPLDRQGAYEQYF.

The rearrangement joins TRBV7-6 to TRBJ2-2; D uncertain. V lost 8 bases to trimming and J lost 5 bases, with 18 bases between them. The germline V gene encodes CDR1 SGHVS and CDR2 FNYEAQ. The CDR3 totals 15 residues. The CDR3 reads CASAPRVGRTGELFF. The CDR3 DNA follows: TGTGCCAGCGCTCCCCGGGTAGGAAGGACCGGGGAGCTGTTTTTT.